This TCR beta chain was retrieved from a study of blood T cell repertoires in COVID-19 (TCRdb year 2020). Background on the whole study: Samples covering the acute and convalescent phases of COVID-19 were provided by collaborators in the United States, Italy and Spain. The prospective study material was composed of cDNA or gDNA derived from T cells, B-cell-depleted T cells, or PBMCs. The dataset comprised deeply sampled blood TCRbeta repertoires from subjects exposed to, actively infected with, or recovered from COVID-19. A freely available public database, intended as a resource for researchers studying the immune response to SARS-CoV-2, is where the repertoires were released. The samples were drawn from two sources: the first 160 participants of the ongoing ImmuneRACE study, and fewer than 1,500 subjects contributed by 6 global collaborators. A de-identified subject ID, COVID-19 status, age in years and sex were almost always included in the sample metadata. HLA class I and class II types, where available, came from metadata supplied by the sample provider rather than from assay-based typing.

To note about this clone: Which antigen it targets is not known. Per-base qualities were not stored, and no clone one base away is much larger.

Each collaborating institution followed its own protocols to collect whole blood in K2EDTA tubes. For TCRbeta analysis, collaborators shipped samples as frozen whole blood, isolated PBMCs, or DNA extracted from either of those sample types. The V end gives up 0 bases and the J end 3 bases, leaving 8 bases in the junction not matched to a gene. From the cysteine up to the phenylalanine, the CDR3 has a length of 17 residues. Kept here is only the CDR3 DNA, which spans 51 bases and is read in frame from base 1. CDR1 and CDR2 are drawn from the germline V gene: MGHRA, YSYEKL. The immunoSEQ Assay, a bias-controlled multiplex PCR, was used to amplify TCRbeta CDR3 regions from genomic DNA. The paper's processing steps were these. The number of nucleated cells in each sample was estimated by amplification of reference gene primers within the assay. To quantify the absolute abundance of each unique TCRbeta CDR3 rearrangement, sequence reads were collapsed and filtered. For each sample, productive Simpson clonality was calculated as the square root of Simpson's diversity index across productive rearrangements. What TCRdb holds here is the immuneACCESS table cut down to in-frame rearrangements. Part of the clones is not present; checked against another copy, under half of the missing clones reflect an unresolved V gene, and the others are unexplained. Clone size and V and J calls were adopted from that table, with D and trimming inferred from the DNA. For this sample the table gives under 110,000 clones, of which around 92% were detected only once. The ten top clones hold less than 7.5% of the sample.

Overall study results and their limits: How much clinical and demographic metadata was included differed by source and by participant, and the metadata was provided uncurated.

This sequence was found in a man between 45 and 60 years old with active COVID-19. Sequenced material: peripheral blood. The sequence joins TRBV4-1 to TRBJ2-7, with TRBD2 identical over 10 junction bases. In nucleotides, the sequence is TGCGCCAGCAGCCAAGATCCCGGACTAGCGGATAACTACGAGCAGTACTTC. The resulting protein is CASSQDPGLADNYEQYF.